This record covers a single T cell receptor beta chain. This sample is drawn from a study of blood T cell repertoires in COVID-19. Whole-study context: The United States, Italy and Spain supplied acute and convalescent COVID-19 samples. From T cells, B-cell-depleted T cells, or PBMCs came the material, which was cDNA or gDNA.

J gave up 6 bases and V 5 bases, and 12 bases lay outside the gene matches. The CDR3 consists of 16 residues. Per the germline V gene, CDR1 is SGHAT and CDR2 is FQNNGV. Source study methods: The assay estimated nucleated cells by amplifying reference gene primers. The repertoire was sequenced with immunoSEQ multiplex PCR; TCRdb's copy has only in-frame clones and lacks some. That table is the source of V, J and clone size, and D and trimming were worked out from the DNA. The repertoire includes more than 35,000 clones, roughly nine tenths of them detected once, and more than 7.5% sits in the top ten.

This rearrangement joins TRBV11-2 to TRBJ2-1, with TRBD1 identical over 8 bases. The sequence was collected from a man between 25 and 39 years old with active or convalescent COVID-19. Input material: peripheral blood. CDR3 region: CASSLTDRAPTNEQFF. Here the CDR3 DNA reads TGTGCCAGCAGCCTAACGGACAGGGCTCCCACCAATGAGCAGTTCTTC.